Sequencing of this T cell receptor beta chain was carried out in a study of T cell responses to AZD1222 COVID-19 vaccine. Study conclusions and caveats: Receipt of two AZD1222 doses was followed by a rise in Spike-specific TCR breadth and depth. At 160-218 and 743-854, vaccine-associated CD4 TCRs were dominant, and they spanned spike.

Trimming took 5 bases from V and 2 from J, leaving 10 bases between them. CDR1 and CDR2 from the germline V gene are MNHEY and SMNVEV (reference sequence). The CDR3 contains 13 residues. TCRdb's table, derived via immunoSEQ multiplex PCR, lists solely in-frame clones and lacks some. The repertoire holds 120,000 or so clones, with 86% as singletons. Comments on this clone: What it binds is not known.

The starting material was peripheral blood, obtained 28 days after the second AZD1222 dose. The chain carries TRBV27 and TRBJ2-7; possibly TRBD2 for D (6 bases). The receptor was derived from an adult who received the AZD1222 COVID-19 vaccine. The CDR3 sequence is CASSGGTAYEQYF. The DNA for the CDR3 is TGTGCCAGCAGTGGTGGGACTGCCTACGAGCAGTACTTC.